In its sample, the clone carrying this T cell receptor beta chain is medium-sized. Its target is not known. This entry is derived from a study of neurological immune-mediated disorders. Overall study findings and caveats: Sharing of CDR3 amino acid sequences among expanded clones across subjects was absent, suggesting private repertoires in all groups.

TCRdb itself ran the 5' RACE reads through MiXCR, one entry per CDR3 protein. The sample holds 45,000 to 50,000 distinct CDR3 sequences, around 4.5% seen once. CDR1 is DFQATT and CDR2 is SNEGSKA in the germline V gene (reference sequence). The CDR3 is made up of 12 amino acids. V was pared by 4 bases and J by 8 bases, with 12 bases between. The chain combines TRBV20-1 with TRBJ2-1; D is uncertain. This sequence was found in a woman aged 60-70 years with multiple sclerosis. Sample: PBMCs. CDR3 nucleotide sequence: TGCAGTGCTAAAAACCCGTGGGATGAGCAGTTCTTC. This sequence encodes CSAKNPWDEQFF.